These 21 T cell receptor beta chains were all obtained from the same sample, sequenced in a study of shared clonotypes between healthy human individuals. Sequenced by immunoSEQ multiplex PCR; TCRdb stores in-frame clones only, minus some. The data contain some 2.4 million clones, 93% of them singletons. The specimen was naive CD4+ T cells from PBMCs. Subset in this sample: CD45RA+ positively selected. These TCRs come from a man aged 18 to 35 in good health. Some clones in this sample may be carry-over from other donors' samples.

This rearrangement joins TRBV18 to TRBJ2-7; D tentatively fits TRBD1 or TRBD2 (5 bases each). Per germline, CDR1 KGHSH and CDR2 LQKENI. The CDR3 runs to 13 residues. The germline V and J ends were trimmed by 3 bases and 5 bases, with 11 bases remaining between them. The CDR3 nucleotides read TGTGCCAGCTCACCGGGGGTTCTCGACGAGCAGTACTTC. Amino acid sequence: CASSPGVLDEQYF.

The V and J genes are TRBV5-5 and TRBJ2-2; 8 bases are shared with TRBD1. CDR1 is SGHKS and CDR2 is YYEKEE in the germline V gene (reference sequence). The CDR3 spans 16 residues. Trimming removed 3 bases from V and 6 bases from J; junction bases left unmatched: 10. CDR3 coding DNA: TGTGCCAGCAGCTCCATCTGGACAGGGAGGCCCGGGGAGCTGTTTTTT. Translating gives CASSSIWTGRPGELFF.

J is TRBJ1-5 and V is TRBV4-3; D not certain. Trimming took 0 bases from V and 3 from J, leaving 6 bases between them. The CDR3 consists of 14 residues. Per the germline V gene, CDR1 is LGHNA and CDR2 is YSLEER. The CDR3 bases are TGCGCCAGCAGCCAAGAACAAAACAATCAGCCCCAGCATTTT. Protein: CASSQEQNNQPQHF.

This sequence joins TRBV7-3 and TRBJ2-7; 7 bases are a match to TRBD2. The CDR3 runs to 17 residues. Germline CDR1 is SGHTA and CDR2 is FQGTGA. J gave up 3 bases and V 1 base, and 12 bases lay outside the gene matches. DNA of the CDR3: TGTGCCAGCAGCTTAAATCTGCCGACTAGCTCTTTCTACGAGCAGTACTTC. This codes for CASSLNLPTSSFYEQYF.

This chain joins TRBV28 and TRBJ2-7; a possible D gene is TRBD2 (6 bases). Trimming removed 6 bases at V and 2 bases at J, with 17 bases between. The CDR3 extends over 15 amino acids. The germline V gene encodes CDR1 MDHEN and CDR2 SYDVKM. CDR3 sequence reads: CASSPSHGGAYEQYF. The DNA for the CDR3 is TGTGCCAGCAGCCCGTCCCACGGGGGAGCCTACGAGCAGTACTTC.

This chain links TRBV7-9 with TRBJ2-1; D gene uncertain. Trimming pared 3 bases from V and 5 bases from J, leaving 11 bases between. CDR1 SEHNR and CDR2 FQNEAQ come from the germline V gene (reference sequence). The CDR3 is 14 amino acids. CDR3 nucleotide sequence: TGTGCCAGCAGCTTGAGAGGTCTAGACAATGAGCAGTTCTTC. Its translation: CASSLRGLDNEQFF.

Worth noting for this clone: The identical CDR3 is also encoded by other nucleotide sequences in the sample. The V and J genes are TRBV6-5 and TRBJ2-7; D not resolved. The V end was cut by 2 bases, the J end by 2 bases, with 4 bases between. CDR1 and CDR2 from the germline V gene are MNHEY and SVGAGI. The CDR3 is made up of 12 amino acids. The CDR3, as DNA: TGTGCCAGCAGTTACGCAGCCTACGAGCAGTACTTC. It codes for CASSYAAYEQYF.

The table lists this clone with a count of one. The chain couples TRBV9 to TRBJ2-1, with D unclear. Trimming took 3 bases from V and 0 from J, leaving 4 bases between them. CDR3 size: 13 residues. Germline CDR1 and CDR2: SGDLS and YYNGEE. The DNA of the CDR3 is TGTGCCAGCAGCGCGGCCTCCTACAATGAGCAGTTCTTC. Its translation is CASSAASYNEQFF.

The chain recombines TRBV2 with TRBJ2-2, with a tentative D call TRBD1 (5 bases). Germline loops: CDR1 SNHLY, CDR2 FYNNEI. V lost 3 bases and J lost 6, with 17 bases in between. CDR3 length: 16 amino acids. The CDR3 loop is CASSDLRRALAGELFF. Written as DNA, the CDR3 is TGTGCCAGCAGTGATCTCCGCAGGGCATTGGCCGGGGAGCTGTTTTTT. The full variable domain, in which reference TRBV2 and TRBJ2-2 provide the parts outside the CDR3, is EPEVTQTPSHQVTQMGQEVILRCVPISNHLYFYWYRQILGQKVEFLVSFYNNEISEKSEIFDDQFSVERPDGSNFTLKIRSTKLEDSAMYFCASSDLRRALAGELFFGEGSRLTVL.

This chain links TRBV18 with TRBJ2-2, with TRBD2 matching 13 bases. V trimming: 2 bases; J trimming: 6 bases; junction bases outside the gene matches: 6. The CDR3 totals 17 residues. Germline V gene lookup returns CDR1 KGHSH and CDR2 LQKENI. In DNA form, the CDR3 reads TGTGCCAGCTCACCAGCGGGACTAGCGGGAAGAGCCGGGGAGCTGTTTTTT. Its protein product is CASSPAGLAGRAGELFF.

V and J are TRBV7-2 and TRBJ2-3, with D perhaps matching TRBD1 (6 bases). Trimming left V 5 bases short and J 1 base short, with 19 bases between. CDR1 SGHTA and CDR2 FQGNSA come from the germline V gene. The CDR3 totals 17 residues. The CDR3 sequence is CASSGLQGQGGTDTQYF. The CDR3 region has the DNA TGTGCCAGCAGCGGTCTACAGGGACAAGGGGGCACAGATACGCAGTATTTT.

The chain carries TRBV7-9 and TRBJ2-2; D gene ambiguous. Germline-derived CDR1 and CDR2 are SEHNR and FQNEAQ (reference sequence). V was cut by 4 bases and J by 9 bases, with 6 bases left in between. The CDR3 is 11 residues long. For the CDR3, the DNA is TGTGCCAGCAGCTCAGGACGGGAGCTGTTTTTT. Translation gives CASSSGRELFF. Combining the CDR3 with reference TRBV7-9 and TRBJ2-2 gives the whole variable domain DTGVSQNPRHKITKRGQNVTFRCDPISEHNRLYWYRQTLGQGPEFLTYFQNEAQLEKSRLLSDRFSAERPKGSFSTLEIQRTEQGDSAMYLCASSSGRELFFGEGSRLTVL.

CDR3 amino acids: CASSVSDEQYF. DNA of the CDR3: TGCGCCAGCAGCGTTAGTGACGAGCAGTACTTC. This rearrangement joins TRBV5-1 to TRBJ2-7; D gene unclear. The CDR3 sequence is 11 residues long. Germline V lookup: CDR1 SGHRS, CDR2 YFSETQ. Trimming took off 4 bases at V and 5 bases at J, with 7 bases between the two ends.

This rearrangement joins TRBV7-2 to TRBJ2-1; D may be TRBD2 (5 bases). The CDR3 has 13 amino acids. Germline V gene lookup returns CDR1 SGHTA and CDR2 FQGNSA. The V end was cut by 4 bases, the J end by 6 bases, with 10 bases between. The CDR3: CASSSPRGNEQFF. The CDR3 DNA sequence: TGTGCCAGCAGCTCCCCCCGGGGCAATGAGCAGTTCTTC.

The chain combines TRBV2 with TRBJ1-6; D ambiguous. The CDR3 contains 15 residues. Germline CDR1 and CDR2: SNHLY and FYNNEI. V lost 4 bases and J 5 bases, leaving 12 bases between the germline ends. CDR3 in amino acids: CASSGEDDNNSPLHF. CDR3 DNA: TGTGCCAGCAGTGGGGAGGACGACAATAATTCACCCCTCCACTTT.

This sequence joins TRBV6-1 and TRBJ1-5; TRBD1 matches at 7 bases. Germline V gene data show CDR1 as MNHNS and CDR2 as SASEGT. The V segment lost 4 bases and the J segment 7 bases; nucleotides outside the gene matches: 22. This CDR3 has 19 amino acids. The CDR3 DNA sequence: TGTGCCAGCAGTGGAGGGGGCCCGGGACAAAAAATGAAAACACAGCCCCAGCATTTT. Its translation: CASSGGGPGQKMKTQPQHF.

The CDR3 protein is CASSLGGQGGETQYF. In nucleotides, the CDR3 is TGTGCCAGCAGTCTGGGAGGACAGGGGGGCGAGACCCAGTACTTC. This chain links TRBV25-1 with TRBJ2-5; TRBD1 matches 10 bases. Losses at the gene ends were 5 bases for V and 5 bases for J; bases not matched to a gene: 8. CDR1 is MGHDK and CDR2 is SYGVNS in the germline V gene. CDR3 length: 15 residues.

The chain combines TRBV14 with TRBJ2-3, with D possibly being TRBD1 (5 bases). V was shortened by 10 bases and J by 6 bases, with 17 bases between the two germline ends. Germline CDR1 reads SGHDN; CDR2 reads FVKESK. This CDR3 has 13 amino acids. This chain's CDR3 is CATYSQGRDTQYF. The CDR3 nucleotides are TGTGCCACCTATTCTCAGGGAAGGGATACGCAGTATTTT.

The chain employs TRBV29-1 and TRBJ2-7; D not resolved. CDR3 size: 12 residues. Germline V gene sequence: CDR1 SQVTM, CDR2 ANQGSEA. V was pared by 4 bases and J by 5 bases, with 12 bases between. The CDR3 here is CSVVKGFHEQYF. The DNA for the CDR3 is TGCAGCGTTGTCAAGGGTTTCCACGAGCAGTACTTC.

This sequence joins TRBV7-2 and TRBJ2-3; 10 bases map to TRBD1. With 5 bases clipped from V and 4 bases from J, the junction kept 3 bases outside the gene matches. Germline CDR1 SGHTA, CDR2 FQGNSA. The CDR3 is 14 amino acids. CDR3 sequence: CASSPGQGSDTQYF. The CDR3 region has the DNA TGTGCCAGCAGCCCGGGACAGGGGTCAGATACGCAGTATTTT.

The gene calls are TRBV18 and TRBJ2-7, with D unclear. The CDR3 loop spans 13 amino acids. The V and J ends lost 1 base and 1 base respectively, with 5 bases between them. Germline CDR1 KGHSH, CDR2 LQKENI. CDR3 coding DNA: TGTGCCAGCTCACCACAAGCTTCCTACGAGCAGTACTTC. It codes for CASSPQASYEQYF.